This T cell receptor (beta chain) was obtained from a study of T cells after yellow fever vaccination. Study-level findings and limits: Peaking on day 5 versus 15, the secondary response was faster but weaker.

Note on this clonotype: Its cognate antigen is unknown.

From the 5' RACE reads, TCRdb called clonotypes with MiXCR, one entry per CDR3 protein. The data show some 350,000 distinct CDR3 sequences, roughly 4% seen once. CDR3 length: 15 residues. Trimming at V came to 3 bases and at J to 6 bases, leaving 5 bases not matched to a gene. Germline V gene lookup returns CDR1 MGHRA and CDR2 YSYEKL. The sample here was PBMCs, taken 5 days after the yellow fever booster vaccination. The chain is built from TRBV4-1 and TRBJ2-1; TRBD1 agrees at 10 bases. This TCR was recovered from a man aged 18 to 30 who received the YFV17D yellow fever vaccine. CDR3 in amino acids: CASSHRRTGGNEQFF. Here the CDR3 DNA reads TGCGCCAGCAGCCATCGGAGGACAGGGGGCAATGAGCAGTTCTTC.